The 21 T cell receptor beta chains reported below all come from one sample, sequenced in a study of naive and memory T cell subsets. Two oligonucleotides, mixed equimolar, formed the beta constant-region primer covering TRBC1 and TRBC2. Four rounds of PCR amplified the ligated cDNA using nested alpha and beta constant-region primers plus SP2. TCRdb passed the UMI-ligation and nested PCR reads through MiXCR, listing each CDR3 protein once. The repertoire holds around 110,000 distinct CDR3 sequences, with just over 35% as singletons. What was sequenced was central memory CD4+ T cells from blood. The source is a human donor in good health.

This chain uses TRBV6-6 with TRBJ2-3, with unresolved D. CDR1 is MNHNY, CDR2 SVGAGI, per germline (reference sequence). The V end was cut by 6 bases, the J end by 6 bases, with 16 bases between. The CDR3 extends over 14 amino acids. CDR3 sequence reads: CASSPLGEADTQYF. DNA of the CDR3: TGTGCCAGCAGCCCGCTTGGAGAGGCCGATACGCAGTATTTT.

The chain couples TRBV11-2 to TRBJ2-1, with TRBD1 as a possible D gene (6 bases). This CDR3 is 14 amino acids long. V was clipped by 8 bases and J by 4 bases, with 15 bases between them. Germline CDR1 and CDR2: SGHAT and FQNNGV. The CDR3 DNA sequence: TGTGCCAGCCGTAACAGGGACCTATACAATGAGCAGTTCTTC. Its translation is CASRNRDLYNEQFF.

The rearrangement joins TRBV7-7 to TRBJ2-3, with D unclear. CDR1 and CDR2 (germline): SSHAT, FNYEAQ (reference sequence). V lost 0 bases to trimming and J lost 4 bases, with 5 bases between them. The CDR3 spans 13 residues. The CDR3 reads CASSLAYADTQYF. CDR3 sequence (DNA): TGTGCCAGCAGCTTAGCGTACGCAGATACGCAGTATTTT.

The V call is TRBV30, the J call TRBJ2-5, with no clear D. Germline lookup yields CDR1 GTSNPN and CDR2 SVGIG (reference sequence). There are 11 residues in the CDR3. V lost 0 bases and J lost 5, with 4 bases in between. The CDR3 is CAWSVLETQYF. CDR3 nucleotide sequence: TGTGCCTGGAGTGTACTGGAGACCCAGTACTTC.

This clonotype showed up many times. The chain is built from TRBV19 and TRBJ1-5, with D unresolved. The CDR3 is made up of 14 amino acids. Trimming stripped 4 bases from V and 1 base from J, with 8 bases between. The germline CDR1 and CDR2 sequences are LNHDA and SQIVND (reference sequence). CDR3 DNA sequence: TGTGCCAGTAGTAGCGGGCGGAGCAATCAGCCCCAGCATTTT. It yields the protein CASSSGRSNQPQHF.

The rearrangement joins TRBV7-2 to TRBJ2-7; TRBD2 aligns across 13 bases. This CDR3 region has 15 residues. CDR1 is SGHTA and CDR2 is FQGNSA in the germline V gene. J was trimmed by 6 bases and V by 5 bases; bases with no gene match: 7. The CDR3 loop reads CASSPGGLAGAEQYF. The CDR3, as DNA: TGTGCCAGCAGCCCAGGAGGACTAGCGGGAGCCGAGCAGTACTTC. The full variable domain, rest sourced from reference TRBV7-2 and TRBJ2-7, is GAGVSQSPSNKVTEKGKDVELRCDPISGHTALYWYRQSLGQGLEFLIYFQGNSAPDKSGLPSDRFSAERTGGSVSTLTIQRTQQEDSAVYLCASSPGGLAGAEQYFGPGTRLTVT.

This clonotype was found once. The chain employs TRBV20-1 and TRBJ2-7, with D uncertain. V lost 0 bases to trimming and J lost 0 bases, with 6 bases between them. The CDR3 length is 13 residues. Germline-derived CDR1 and CDR2 are DFQATT and SNEGSKA (reference sequence). CDR3 coding DNA: TGCAGTGCTAGAGATCCTCCCTCCTACGAGCAGTACTTC. Translating gives CSARDPPSYEQYF.

This clonotype turned up a few times. V gene TRBV20-1 combines with J gene TRBJ1-2; D remains unclear. The V end was cut by 0 bases, the J end by 4 bases, with 21 bases between. Germline CDR1 is DFQATT and CDR2 is SNEGSKA (reference sequence). CDR3 size: 17 residues. In DNA, the CDR3 is TGCAGTGCTAGAGATTTAGGGCACAGTATCAGCAGCTATGGCTACACCTTC. This gives the protein CSARDLGHSISSYGYTF.

This clonotype was seen just once. The chain recombines TRBV6-1 with TRBJ1-6; D ambiguous. Trimming pared 7 bases from V and 0 bases from J, leaving 13 bases between. The CDR3 totals 16 residues. CDR1 MNHNS and CDR2 SASEGT come from the germline V gene. DNA of the CDR3: TGTGCCAGCAAGGGCAGGAGGAGCTCCTATAATTCACCCCTCCACTTT. Protein: CASKGRRSSYNSPLHF.

Only a few counts were recorded for this clonotype. This chain connects TRBV15 to TRBJ2-5, with 10 bases aligning to TRBD1. The CDR3 is made up of 15 amino acids. CDR1 is LNHNV, CDR2 YYDKDF, per germline (reference sequence). Trimming removed 2 bases from V and 5 bases from J; junction bases left unmatched: 5. CDR3 bases: TGTGCCACCAGCAGATCTGACAGGGGGCGTGAGACCCAGTACTTC. This gives the protein CATSRSDRGRETQYF. The full variable domain, completed using reference TRBV15 and TRBJ2-5, is DAMVIQNPRYQVTQFGKPVTLSCSQTLNHNVMYWYQQKSSQAPKLLFHYYDKDFNNEADTPDNFQSRRPNTSFCFLDIRSPGLGDTAMYLCATSRSDRGRETQYFGPGTRLLVL.

The sample holds one count of this clonotype. This rearrangement joins TRBV3-1 to TRBJ2-1; TRBD2 might be the D (6 bases). CDR3 length equals 16 residues. V was cut by 4 bases and J by 6 bases, with 19 bases left in between. Germline CDR1 LGHDT, CDR2 YNNKEL (reference sequence). CDR3 sequence: CASSPSWGGTGNEQFF. CDR3 DNA: TGTGCCAGCAGCCCCTCCTGGGGCGGGACGGGCAATGAGCAGTTCTTC.

J is TRBJ1-4 and V is TRBV3-1; D gene uncertain. Germline assignment: CDR1 LGHDT and CDR2 YNNKEL (reference sequence). CDR3 length: 17 residues. Trimming pared 0 bases from V and 5 bases from J, leaving 16 bases between. CDR3 in DNA: TGTGCCAGCAGCCAAGATTTCTACTCAGACTTCAATGAAAAACTGTTTTTT. As protein: CASSQDFYSDFNEKLFF.

This sequence joins TRBV6-6 and TRBJ2-2; D gene uncertain. Per germline, CDR1 MNHNY and CDR2 SVGAGI (reference sequence). V lost 8 bases and J lost 6, with 7 bases in between. The CDR3 contains 11 residues. The CDR3 sequence: CASGVSGELFF. CDR3 coding DNA: TGTGCCAGCGGGGTTTCCGGGGAGCTGTTTTTT.

This clonotype was found a few times. V gene TRBV28 combines with J gene TRBJ2-4; D may be TRBD1 (6 bases). CDR1 and CDR2 from the germline V gene are MDHEN and SYDVKM. CDR3 length: 14 residues. V lost 3 bases and J 8 bases, leaving 14 bases between the germline ends. CDR3 nucleotides: TGTGCCAGCAGTTTTAGGCAGGGGTACGACATTCAGTACTTC. It codes for CASSFRQGYDIQYF.

This rearrangement joins TRBV19 to TRBJ2-5; possible D gene TRBD2, 5 bases. The CDR3 spans 13 residues. Trimming removed 7 bases at V and 5 bases at J, with 14 bases between. Germline V gene lookup returns CDR1 LNHDA and CDR2 SQIVND (reference sequence). DNA of the CDR3: TGTGCCAGTAATCCGGGGTCAGGCGAGACCCAGTACTTC. This translates into CASNPGSGETQYF.

The J gene is TRBJ2-1, the V gene TRBV28; D is ambiguous. V gave up 3 bases and J gave up 5 bases, with 8 bases separating them. Germline V lookup: CDR1 MDHEN, CDR2 SYDVKM. The CDR3 is 13 amino acids. The CDR3 spells CASSFYIDNEQFF. As DNA, the CDR3 is TGTGCCAGCAGTTTCTATATTGACAATGAGCAGTTCTTC.

J is TRBJ2-2 and V is TRBV7-6, with TRBD2 matching 12 bases. Trimming took 5 bases from V and 3 from J; bases not matched to a gene: 4. This CDR3 has 16 residues. The germline CDR1 and CDR2 sequences are SGHVS and FNYEAQ. CDR3 in amino acids: CASSHLAGGDTGELFF. The DNA for the CDR3 is TGTGCCAGCAGCCACCTAGCGGGAGGGGACACCGGGGAGCTGTTTTTT.

A few counts support this clonotype. One end of the junction varies from germline; a read error may be responsible. J is TRBJ2-1 and V is TRBV15; TRBD1 agrees at 9 bases. CDR3 length equals 13 residues. Germline V CDR1 and CDR2: LNHNV, YYDKDF (reference sequence). DNA of the CDR3: TGTGCCACCAGCGGAGACAGGGGGAATGAGCAGTTCTTC. The encoded protein is CATSGDRGNEQFF.

This clonotype was counted many times. The chain carries TRBV20-1 and TRBJ2-1; tentatively, D is TRBD1 or TRBD2 (5 bases each). Per the germline V gene, CDR1 is DFQATT and CDR2 is SNEGSKA (reference sequence). V was cut by 2 bases and J by 6 bases, with 11 bases left in between. This CDR3 has 13 amino acids. Here the CDR3 reads CSARIPGTNEQFF. CDR3 sequence (DNA): TGCAGTGCTAGAATCCCAGGGACCAATGAGCAGTTCTTC.

The table lists this clonotype with a few counts. The chain combines TRBV9 with TRBJ2-3, with D unresolved. Per the germline V gene, CDR1 is SGDLS and CDR2 is YYNGEE. The CDR3 is 13 residues long. Trimming shortened V by 3 bases and J by 2 bases, and 7 bases separated the two germline ends. The CDR3 here is CASSGVPTDTQYF. CDR3 coding DNA: TGTGCCAGCAGCGGGGTTCCCACAGATACGCAGTATTTT.

The rearrangement uses TRBV19 and TRBJ2-3, with TRBD2 identical over 14 bases. The CDR3 extends over 16 amino acids. Germline V gives CDR1 LNHDA, CDR2 SQIVND (reference sequence). V dropped 7 bases and J dropped 6; count of bases not matched to a gene: 9. The CDR3 spells CASIDRLAGGTDTQYF. CDR3 coding DNA: TGTGCCAGTATCGACAGACTAGCGGGAGGGACTGATACGCAGTATTTT.